The 8 T cell receptor beta chains below all came from one sample that was sequenced in a study of cytomegalovirus exposure and HLA in healthy donors. Profiled with immunoSEQ multiplex PCR; TCRdb holds only in-frame clones, not every one. The repertoire holds 78,000 or so clones, with around 94% as singletons. Sequences were obtained from PBMCs. The origin of the receptors is a woman aged 18-30 years in good health and CMV-seropositive.

This sequence joins TRBV5-4 and TRBJ2-4; D call uncertain. Trimming took off 4 bases at V and 0 bases at J, with 17 bases between the two ends. The CDR3 sequence is 17 residues long. The germline CDR1 and CDR2 sequences are SGHNT and YYREEE (reference sequence). The CDR3 region has the DNA TGTGCCAGCAGCAAGATGACGGAGCCTCTAGCCAAAAACATTCAGTACTTC. It encodes CASSKMTEPLAKNIQYF.

The V call is TRBV5-1, the J call TRBJ2-7; possible D gene TRBD1, 5 bases. The V and J ends lost 0 bases and 0 bases respectively, with 10 bases between them. This CDR3 comprises 15 residues. Germline CDR1 is SGHRS and CDR2 is YFSETQ. CDR3: CASSLGADSSYEQYF. The DNA for the CDR3 is TGCGCCAGCAGCTTGGGGGCCGACAGCTCCTACGAGCAGTACTTC.

The chain uses TRBV10-1 and TRBJ1-4; D unclear. The CDR3 is made up of 15 amino acids. Germline V gives CDR1 WNHNN, CDR2 SYGVQD (reference sequence). The V end lost 3 bases, the J end lost 0 bases, and 8 bases lay between the germline ends. The CDR3 here is CASSDSGATNEKLFF. The CDR3 nucleotides are TGCGCCAGCAGTGACTCCGGGGCAACTAATGAAAAACTGTTTTTT.

This clone has a single count. One end of the junction varies from germline; a read error may be responsible. V gene TRBV7-7 combines with J gene TRBJ2-5, with D perhaps being TRBD1 or TRBD2 (7 bases each). CDR3 length equals 15 residues. Germline-derived CDR1 and CDR2 are SSHAT and FNYEAQ (reference sequence). The CDR3 DNA sequence: TGTGCTAGCAGCTTAGGGAGGGGGCCCCAAGAGACCCAGTACTTC. It is translated as CASSLGRGPQETQYF.

The chain combines TRBV7-9 with TRBJ1-5; D possibly corresponds to TRBD1 (6 bases). Germline loops: CDR1 SEHNR, CDR2 FQNEAQ (reference sequence). V was cut by 6 bases and J by 5 bases, with 14 bases left in between. The CDR3 has 14 residues. CDR3: CASSQSTGDQPQHF. The CDR3 bases are TGTGCCAGCAGTCAATCGACAGGAGATCAGCCCCAGCATTTT. The whole variable domain, remainder taken from reference TRBV7-9 and TRBJ1-5, is DTGVSQNPRHKITKRGQNVTFRCDPISEHNRLYWYRQTLGQGPEFLTYFQNEAQLEKSRLLSDRFSAERPKGSFSTLEIQRTEQGDSAMYLCASSQSTGDQPQHFGDGTRLSIL.

V is TRBV30 and J is TRBJ2-3, with TRBD2 matching over 8 bases. The CDR3 runs to 19 residues. Looked up from germline, CDR1 is GTSNPN and CDR2 is SVGIG (reference sequence). With 1 base clipped from V and 0 bases from J, the junction kept 15 bases outside the gene matches. The CDR3 loop is CAWSGPKISREASTDTQYF. The CDR3 bases are TGTGCCTGGAGTGGCCCCAAAATTTCGCGGGAGGCTAGCACAGATACGCAGTATTTT.

The genes are TRBV7-3 and TRBJ2-1; 9 positions match TRBD2. This CDR3 has 18 amino acids. V gave up 1 base and J gave up 0 bases; unmatched junction bases: 7. CDR1 is SGHTA and CDR2 is FQGTGA in the germline V gene. CDR3 loop: CASSLNPSGASSYNEQFF. CDR3 in DNA: TGTGCCAGCAGCTTAAATCCTAGCGGGGCAAGCTCCTACAATGAGCAGTTCTTC. Looking up the rest from reference TRBV7-3 and TRBJ2-1 gives the full variable domain: GAGVSQTPSNKVTEKGKYVELRCDPISGHTALYWYRQSLGQGPEFLIYFQGTGAADDSGLPNDRFFAVRPEGSVSTLKIQRTERGDSAVYLCASSLNPSGASSYNEQFFGPGTRLTVL.

Points on this clone: An end of the junction differs from the germline gene, which may be a read error. The chain couples TRBV5-8 to TRBJ2-7, with D uncertain. Germline assignment: CDR1 SGHTS and CDR2 YDEGEE. The CDR3 has 15 residues. The CDR3 region is CANSLEWSSPYEQYF. The CDR3 nucleotides read TGTGCCAACAGCTTGGAATGGAGCTCCCCCTACGAGCAGTACTTC.